This T cell receptor beta chain is from a study of T cell repertoires in cytomegalovirus infection. Study at large: Both a matching HLA type and CMV infection were indicated by public TCR beta signatures. Study-wide findings and caveats: The response measured ex vivo was dominated by TCR beta clonotypes (HLA-C-restricted and CMV-specific). The cumulative frequency of public TCR beta families distinguished individuals who carried CMV together with the relevant HLA.

This clonotype was observed many times. Its antigen is undetermined. CDR3 length equals 15 residues. V was clipped by 1 base and J by 4 bases, with 13 bases between them. CDR1 SGHNT and CDR2 YYREEE come from the germline V gene (reference sequence). TCRdb ran MiXCR on the reads and lists one entry per CDR3 protein. Of about 140,000 distinct CDR3 sequences listed, about 6% are singletons. The TCR was taken from a human donor in good health (CMV status not recorded). Some clones in this sample may be carry-over from other donors' samples. The source material was PBMCs. The rearrangement links TRBV5-4 to TRBJ2-3, with D possibly called TRBD1 or TRBD2 (6 bases each). CDR3 DNA sequence: TGTGCCAGCAGCTTGAGTGGGGGGCCGGCAGATACGCAGTATTTT. Its protein is CASSLSGGPADTQYF.